The rows below give T cell receptor beta chains drawn from one sample of a study of cytomegalovirus exposure and HLA in healthy donors. The table came from immunoSEQ multiplex PCR; TCRdb's copy has only in-frame clones and leaves some out. Here the sample spans 65,000 to 75,000 clones, about 93% being singletons. The sample taken for sequencing was PBMCs. The source is a man younger than 35 in good health and CMV-seropositive. The CDR3 runs from the conserved cysteine through the conserved F or W. Each record gives: J gene, clone size, V gene, D gene, CDR3 protein, CDR3 DNA. D genes are given only for firm matches. Clone size, where shown, is once, few, many, or a class for clones that have expanded.

>TRBJ2-5|-|TRBV7-9|TRBD2
CASSLYGRETQYF
TGTGCCAGCAGCTTATACGGGAGGGAGACCCAGTACTTC
>TRBJ1-2|-|TRBV9|-
CASSVASAGHGYTF
TGTGCCAGCAGCGTAGCTTCGGCAGGGCATGGCTACACCTTC
>TRBJ1-1|once|TRBV7-3|TRBD1
CASSLRQGGEAFF
TGTGCCAGCAGCTTAAGACAGGGGGGTGAAGCTTTCTTT
>TRBJ2-6|once|TRBV5-1|-
CASSPSAAALSSGANVLTF
TGCGCCAGCAGCCCGTCGGCGGCAGCTCTAAGCTCTGGGGCCAACGTCCTGACTTTC
>TRBJ1-2|-|TRBV18|-
CASSPENDYGYTF
TGTGCCAGCTCCCCGGAGAACGACTATGGCTACACCTTC
>TRBJ1-4|once|TRBV6-1|-
CASTAGRGVEKLFF
TGTGCCAGCACGGCGGGCAGGGGAGTTGAAAAACTGTTTTTT
>TRBJ2-1|-|TRBV13|TRBD2
CASSLWTYLLADNEQFF
TGTGCCAGCAGCTTATGGACATACCTGCTAGCGGACAATGAGCAGTTCTTC
>TRBJ1-1|medium-sized|TRBV19|-
CASRNRGGNTEAFF
TGTGCCAGTAGAAATAGAGGGGGGAACACTGAAGCTTTCTTT
>TRBJ1-1|-|TRBV6-5|-
CATSYRAGVGTEAFF
TGTGCCACCTCCTACAGGGCCGGAGTGGGCACTGAAGCTTTCTTT
>TRBJ2-7|-|TRBV10-2|-
CASSEASDSYEQYF
TGCGCCAGCAGTGAGGCTAGCGACTCCTACGAGCAGTACTTC
>TRBJ2-1|-|TRBV7-6|-
CASSHLARAVGPNNEQFF
TGTGCCAGCAGCCATTTGGCACGGGCGGTGGGGCCCAACAATGAGCAGTTCTTC
>TRBJ2-3|-|TRBV29-1|-
CSVSGLGSDTQYF
TGCAGCGTTTCGGGACTGGGGTCAGATACGCAGTATTTT
>TRBJ1-2|-|TRBV30|-
CAWSVPAQTDGYTF
TGTGCCTGGAGTGTACCGGCCCAGACAGATGGCTACACCTTC
>TRBJ1-5|-|TRBV6-4|TRBD1
CASSENRQGTQHF
TGTGCCAGCAGCGAAAACCGACAGGGTACCCAGCATTTT
>TRBJ2-3|-|TRBV7-3|TRBD2
CASSYLPGRGRDTQYF
TGTGCCAGCAGCTACCTTCCCGGGAGGGGGAGAGATACGCAGTATTTT
>TRBJ2-5|-|TRBV4-1|TRBD2
CASSPQPGTSGETQYF
TGCGCCAGCAGCCCACAGCCAGGAACTAGCGGGGAGACCCAGTACTTC
>TRBJ1-1|-|TRBV19|-
CASTQWWPRGENTEAFF
TGTGCCAGTACCCAGTGGTGGCCCCGGGGGGAAAACACTGAAGCTTTCTTT
>TRBJ2-4|-|TRBV20-1|-
CSASLINIQYF
TGCAGTGCTTCCCTTATAAACATTCAGTACTTC
>TRBJ1-2|-|TRBV6-1|-
CASLGSYGYTF
TGTGCCAGCCTTGGCAGCTATGGCTACACCTTC
>TRBJ2-4|-|TRBV15|-
CATSTHYMGKNIQYF
TGTGCCACCAGCACCCACTACATGGGCAAAAACATTCAGTACTTC
>TRBJ2-7|few|TRBV27|TRBD2
CASSLAGLPYEQYF
TGTGCCAGCTCGCTAGCGGGACTTCCCTACGAGCAGTACTTC
>TRBJ1-1|-|TRBV6-1|TRBD1
CASSEGWDRPPEAFF
TGTGCCAGCAGTGAAGGCTGGGACAGGCCACCTGAAGCTTTCTTT
>TRBJ2-7|-|TRBV6-6|TRBD1
CASSYGQERVEQYF
TGTGCCAGCAGTTACGGACAGGAAAGAGTCGAGCAGTACTTC
>TRBJ2-7|few|TRBV28|-
CASRTGDRRSYEQYF
TGTGCCAGCAGAACCGGCGACAGGCGATCCTACGAGCAGTACTTC
>TRBJ1-2|-|TRBV4-1|-
CASSKSLAGAYGYTF
TGCGCCAGCAGTAAGTCTCTGGCAGGGGCCTATGGCTACACCTTC
>TRBJ2-2|-|TRBV4-2|TRBD1
CASSEQTGGKHTGELFF
TGTGCCAGCAGCGAGCAGACAGGGGGTAAACACACCGGGGAGCTGTTTTTT
>TRBJ2-1|-|TRBV5-1|TRBD2
CASSSARGTSGDNEQFF
TGCGCCAGCAGCTCGGCCCGCGGGACTAGCGGGGACAATGAGCAGTTCTTC
>TRBJ2-2|-|TRBV11-1|-
CASSLNSPGELFF
TGTGCCAGCAGCTTAAACTCCCCCGGGGAGCTGTTTTTT
>TRBJ1-5|-|TRBV6-5|TRBD1
CASSLGTGNQPQHF
TGTGCCAGCAGCCTGGGGACAGGGAATCAGCCCCAGCATTTT
>TRBJ2-5|-|TRBV19|-
CASSMEGWYQETQYF
TGTGCCAGTAGTATGGAGGGTTGGTACCAAGAGACCCAGTACTTC
>TRBJ2-7|-|TRBV11-1|TRBD1
CASSFASDRGEQYF
TGTGCCAGCAGCTTCGCCTCGGACAGGGGCGAGCAGTACTTC
>TRBJ2-1|-|TRBV29-1|TRBD2
CSVEGGSLYNEQFF
TGCAGCGTTGAGGGCGGGAGCCTCTACAATGAGCAGTTCTTC
>TRBJ2-5|-|TRBV5-1|-
CASSLVVGGEETQYF
TGCGCCAGCAGCTTGGTGGTCGGCGGGGAAGAGACCCAGTACTTC
>TRBJ1-1|-|TRBV19|-
CASSIGGITEAFF
TGTGCCAGTAGTATAGGCGGGATCACTGAAGCTTTCTTT
>TRBJ2-7|-|TRBV18|-
CASSPERVASYEQYF
TGTGCCAGCTCACCGGAGCGGGTGGCATCCTACGAGCAGTACTTC
>TRBJ2-7|-|TRBV5-8|TRBD2
CASSYQTFWASGRGEQYF
TGTGCCAGCAGCTATCAGACTTTCTGGGCTAGCGGGAGGGGTGAGCAGTACTTC
>TRBJ2-5|-|TRBV5-1|TRBD2
CASSPGLAGQETQYF
TGCGCCAGCAGTCCGGGACTAGCGGGCCAAGAGACCCAGTACTTC
>TRBJ1-5|-|TRBV19|-
CASSISGQLSNQPQHF
TGTGCCAGTAGTATAAGTGGACAGCTTAGCAATCAGCCCCAGCATTTT
>TRBJ1-5|once|TRBV28|-
CASSSDYLSNQPQHF
TGTGCCAGCAGTTCCGACTATCTAAGCAATCAGCCCCAGCATTTT
>TRBJ2-1|-|TRBV2|-
CASGINRDSQFYNEQFF
TGTGCCAGCGGCATAAATCGGGACTCCCAATTCTACAATGAGCAGTTCTTC
>TRBJ2-7|-|TRBV4-1|TRBD1
CASSQIGTASYEQYF
TGCGCCAGCAGCCAGATCGGGACAGCCTCCTACGAGCAGTACTTC
>TRBJ1-2|-|TRBV28|TRBD1
CASKGQGDGYTF
TGTGCCAGCAAGGGGCAGGGGGATGGCTACACCTTC
>TRBJ2-4|-|TRBV6-6|-
CASSLSREAKNIQYF
TGTGCCAGCAGTCTCAGCAGGGAAGCCAAAAACATTCAGTACTTC
>TRBJ1-1|-|TRBV9|-
CASSVETAGAGEAFF
TGTGCCAGCAGCGTAGAGACAGCGGGGGCGGGTGAAGCTTTCTTT
>TRBJ2-7|-|TRBV10-3|-
CATRPKGQLNEQYF
TGTGCCACCCGACCCAAGGGGCAGCTCAACGAGCAGTACTTC
>TRBJ2-7|-|TRBV18|-
CASSPPGAEQYF
TGTGCCAGCTCACCACCGGGGGCCGAGCAGTACTTC
>TRBJ2-3|-|TRBV19|-
CATRGALSSTDTQYF
TGTGCCACCCGAGGTGCTTTATCTAGCACAGATACGCAGTATTTT
>TRBJ1-5|-|TRBV6-1|-
CASRSGFSQPQHF
TGTGCCAGCCGTTCAGGGTTCAGTCAGCCCCAGCATTTT
>TRBJ2-2|-|TRBV5-1|-
CASSPRRGGITGELFF
TGCGCCAGCAGCCCCCGAAGGGGAGGTATCACCGGGGAGCTGTTTTTT
>TRBJ2-3|-|TRBV18|-
CASSLDFRDTQYF
TGTGCCAGCTCACTTGACTTCCGAGATACGCAGTATTTT
>TRBJ2-2|once|TRBV5-1|-
CASSLSARTDNTGELFF
TGCGCCAGCAGCTTGTCTGCCAGGACAGATAACACCGGGGAGCTGTTTTTT
>TRBJ1-2|-|TRBV7-9|-
CASSLDMNGYTF
TGTGCCAGCAGCTTAGACATGAATGGCTACACCTTC
>TRBJ2-7|-|TRBV5-1|TRBD1
CASSLGTDSYEQYF
TGCGCCAGCAGCCTCGGGACAGACTCCTACGAGCAGTACTTC
>TRBJ2-5|-|TRBV5-1|TRBD1
CASSTGQSETQYF
TGCGCCAGCAGCACGGGACAGTCGGAGACCCAGTACTTC
>TRBJ1-4|-|TRBV6-1|-
CATSPPRINEKLFF
TGTGCCACGAGCCCCCCCAGGATTAATGAAAAACTGTTTTTT
>TRBJ2-1|once|TRBV28|-
CASTPAEGSYNEQFF
TGTGCCAGCACCCCCGCGGAGGGCAGCTACAATGAGCAGTTCTTC
>TRBJ2-3|-|TRBV2|-
CASSSADTQYF
TGTGCCAGCAGTTCGGCAGATACGCAGTATTTT
>TRBJ2-7|-|TRBV19|-
CASSIDKMDPGGTYYEQYF
TGTGCCAGTAGTATAGATAAAATGGATCCAGGAGGCACCTACTACGAGCAGTACTTC
>TRBJ2-1|-|TRBV5-1|-
CASSPPGLAYNEQFF
TGCGCCAGCAGCCCGCCGGGACTGGCCTACAATGAGCAGTTCTTC
>TRBJ1-4|once|TRBV5-1|TRBD1
CASRYGQGEKLFF
TGCGCCAGCAGATATGGACAGGGTGAAAAACTGTTTTTT